This TCR beta chain derives from a study of T-cell memory formation after mild COVID-19. Findings and caveats of the study: Contracting clones localized mainly to CM and EM when CD4+ and mainly to EMRA when CD8+. Specificity for SARS-CoV-2 was not confirmed among the second-wave clones peaking on day 37. Clones that got smaller from day 15 to 85 had even CD4/CD8, while clones growing later tipped toward CD4+.

This clonotype was observed at least ten times. Antigen specificity is unknown. Sample barcodes and UMIs were carried by the TCR alpha and TCR beta cDNA libraries that 5'RACE generated with constant-segment primers. TCRdb used MiXCR to reprocess the 5' RACE reads, holding one entry per CDR3 protein. The sample holds 250,000 to 300,000 distinct CDR3 sequences, under 20% seen once. The CDR3 loop spans 13 amino acids. Germline CDR1 and CDR2: SEHNR and FQNEAQ (reference sequence). V was clipped by 5 bases and J by 8 bases, with 15 bases between them. The sequenced material came from PBMCs or a T cell subset sorted from them (not recorded which). The TCR originated in a man between 18 and 29 years old who had mild COVID-19 (a few samples of this study predate the infection). Cell type and time point are not known. The chain combines TRBV7-9 with TRBJ1-1; no clear D. CDR3 DNA sequence: TGTGCCAGCAGCCAGGTGGCAGCCGCGGAAGCTTTCTTT. It specifies CASSQVAAAEAFF.